Below are 30 T cell receptor beta chains sequenced from a single sample in a study of CD8 T cells in ankylosing spondylitis. TCRdb used MiXCR to reprocess the 5' RACE reads, holding one entry per CDR3 protein. The sample contains around 130,000 distinct CDR3 sequences, roughly 13% of which appear only once. Sequenced input: blood, either unsorted or a sorted T cell fraction (not recorded which). These receptors were taken from a female donor with ankylosing spondylitis or in good health (not recorded which).

The genes are TRBV29-1 and TRBJ1-1, with D unresolved. CDR3 length: 13 residues. V gave up 0 bases and J gave up 1 base, with 6 bases separating them. CDR1 and CDR2 (germline): SQVTM, ANQGSEA. The CDR3, as DNA: TGCAGCGTTGAAGATCTCGGGAACACTGAAGCTTTCTTT. Translated: CSVEDLGNTEAFF.

This clonotype showed up many times. This chain connects TRBV11-2 to TRBJ1-6; D might be TRBD1 (6 bases). CDR1 SGHAT and CDR2 FQNNGV come from the germline V gene. This CDR3 has 15 amino acids. Trimming took off 1 base at V and 7 bases at J, with 11 bases between the two ends. The CDR3 DNA is TGTGCCAGCAGCTTAGCCAGGGGAGGGAATTCACCCCTCCACTTT. The encoded protein is CASSLARGGNSPLHF.

The chain recombines TRBV5-1 with TRBJ2-1; a weak D match, TRBD1 (8 bases). This CDR3 contains 15 residues. Looked up from germline, CDR1 is SGHRS and CDR2 is YFSETQ. V gave up 5 bases and J gave up 7 bases, with 19 bases separating them. The CDR3 DNA reads TGCGCCAGCAGTACACAGGGGGGGAAAGGAAATGAGCAGTTCTTC. Encoded protein: CASSTQGGKGNEQFF. Variable domain in full (rest from reference TRBV5-1 and TRBJ2-1): KAGVTQTPRYLIKTRGQQVTLSCSPISGHRSVSWYQQTPGQGLQFLFEYFSETQRNKGNFPGRFSGRQFSNSRSEMNVSTLELGDSALYLCASSTQGGKGNEQFFGPGTRLTVL.

This clonotype was counted at least ten times. This sequence joins TRBV20-1 and TRBJ2-3, with D maybe TRBD2 (5 bases). Trimming pared 1 base from V and 4 bases from J, leaving 9 bases between. CDR3 length equals 13 residues. In germline, CDR1 is DFQATT, CDR2 SNEGSKA (reference sequence). CDR3 DNA: TGCAGTGCTAGAGTCGGAGGATCAGATACGCAGTATTTT. Residues: CSARVGGSDTQYF.

This clonotype was counted at least ten times. V and J are TRBV12-3 or TRBV12-4 and TRBJ2-1, with D possibly matching TRBD1 (5 bases). The CDR3 has 13 residues. V was pared by 5 bases and J by 6 bases, with 11 bases between. The chain's CDR3 is CASSPAGPNEQFF. The CDR3 coding sequence is TGTGCCAGCAGTCCCGCAGGGCCCAATGAGCAGTTCTTC.

This clonotype was recorded once. The V call is TRBV5-6, the J call TRBJ2-1, with D possibly being TRBD2 (5 bases). V dropped 5 bases and J dropped 9 bases, with 15 bases sitting between them. CDR1 SGHDT and CDR2 YYEEEE come from the germline V gene. This CDR3 region has 13 residues. The CDR3 here is CASSFGLISEQFF. CDR3 DNA sequence: TGTGCCAGCAGTTTTGGACTGATCAGTGAGCAGTTCTTC. The full variable domain, in which reference TRBV5-6 and TRBJ2-1 provide the parts outside the CDR3, is DAGVTQSPTHLIKTRGQQVTLRCSPKSGHDTVSWYQQALGQGPQFIFQYYEEEERQRGNFPDRFSGHQFPNYSSELNVNALLLGDSALYLCASSFGLISEQFFGPGTRLTVL.

Many counts were recorded for this clonotype. The chain couples TRBV29-1 to TRBJ1-1; D uncertain. The CDR3 sequence is 12 residues long. V was shortened by 2 bases and J by 5 bases, with 9 bases between the two germline ends. Looked up from germline, CDR1 is SQVTM and CDR2 is ANQGSEA. Written as DNA, the CDR3 is TGCAGCGTTGAATCCCGAGGGACTGAAGCTTTCTTT. Its translation is CSVESRGTEAFF.

The gene calls are TRBV5-6 and TRBJ2-2; D perhaps matches TRBD1 (5 bases). From germline, CDR1 is SGHDT and CDR2 YYEEEE. Trimming removed 3 bases at V and 3 bases at J, with 21 bases between. This CDR3 comprises 18 residues. The CDR3 DNA reads as TGTGCCAGCAGCTCAGGGTTAGGCCCGCAAACTCACACCGGGGAGCTGTTTTTT. It yields the protein CASSSGLGPQTHTGELFF.

This clonotype was detected only a few times. CDR3 DNA sequence: TGTGCCAGCAGTCCGTACCGACAGGAGCTTAACACTGAAGCTTTCTTT. Amino acid sequence: CASSPYRQELNTEAFF. The rearrangement uses TRBV12-3 or TRBV12-4 and TRBJ1-1, with D possibly TRBD1 on 6 matching bases. V was trimmed by 5 bases and J by 2 bases, leaving 18 bases between them. This CDR3 is 16 amino acids long.

This clonotype was seen repeatedly, ten times or more. This chain links TRBV10-3 with TRBJ1-3, with 10 bases that match TRBD1. The junction had 5 bases not matched to a gene; V was cut back by 6 bases and J by 0 bases. The CDR3 extends over 16 amino acids. CDR1 is ENHRY and CDR2 is SYGVKD in the germline V gene. In DNA, the CDR3 is TGTGCCATCAGGTTGGGACAGGGGAGCTCTGGAAACACCATATATTTT. Translating gives CAIRLGQGSSGNTIYF.

This clonotype has at least ten counts. The genes are TRBV7-6 and TRBJ2-5; D gene unclear. V was trimmed by 1 base and J by 5 bases, leaving 11 bases between them. In germline, CDR1 is SGHVS, CDR2 FNYEAQ. This CDR3 is 14 amino acids long. CDR3 sequence: CASSLGDWAETQYF. The DNA of the CDR3 is TGTGCCAGCAGCTTAGGTGATTGGGCGGAGACCCAGTACTTC.

This clonotype was detected many times. The chain couples TRBV12-3 or TRBV12-4 to TRBJ1-1, with a tentative D call TRBD1 (5 bases). Trimming pared 5 bases from V and 4 bases from J, leaving 14 bases between. The CDR3 covers 14 residues. CDR3 bases: TGTGCCAGCAGTGCCGATGACAGCTTCACTGAAGCTTTCTTT. Protein product: CASSADDSFTEAFF.

This clonotype occurred many times. The rearrangement joins TRBV20-1 to TRBJ2-7, with D uncertain. The CDR3 runs to 15 residues. Trimming stripped 3 bases from V and 0 bases from J, with 15 bases between. Germline V gene lookup returns CDR1 DFQATT and CDR2 SNEGSKA (reference sequence). Written as DNA, the CDR3 is TGCAGTGCTAGTTCCTGGGATGTAAGCTCCTACGAGCAGTACTTC. Its protein product is CSASSWDVSSYEQYF.

This clonotype has a count of ten or more. The chain is built from TRBV10-3 and TRBJ2-7, with D possibly TRBD2 on 5 matching bases. V shed 0 bases and J shed 1 base, with 7 bases lying between them. In germline, CDR1 is ENHRY, CDR2 SYGVKD. This CDR3 has 14 amino acids. The CDR3 loop is CAISESTGSYEQYF. The DNA of the CDR3 is TGTGCCATCAGTGAGTCGACGGGGTCCTACGAGCAGTACTTC.

This clonotype was counted between two and nine times. This rearrangement joins TRBV29-1 to TRBJ2-5, with 8 bases aligning to TRBD1. CDR3 length: 19 amino acids. Germline V CDR1 and CDR2: SQVTM, ANQGSEA. V lost 1 base and J lost 4; bases outside the gene matches: 20. The CDR3 reads CSVEVGSAIETGDGETQYF. The CDR3, as DNA: TGCAGCGTTGAAGTGGGTTCCGCGATCGAGACAGGGGATGGAGAGACCCAGTACTTC.

This clonotype appeared many times. The chain carries TRBV11-2 and TRBJ2-3; D gene ambiguous. Trimming took 1 base from V and 2 from J, leaving 10 bases between them. This CDR3 has 15 residues. Per germline, CDR1 SGHAT and CDR2 FQNNGV. The CDR3 DNA reads as TGTGCCAGCAGCTTAGCGGCAGATTTCACAGATACGCAGTATTTT. Its translation is CASSLAADFTDTQYF. The full variable domain, rest sourced from reference TRBV11-2 and TRBJ2-3, is EAGVAQSPRYKIIEKRQSVAFWCNPISGHATLYWYQQILGQGPKLLIQFQNNGVVDDSQLPKDRFSAERLKGVDSTLKIQPAKLEDSAVYLCASSLAADFTDTQYFGPGTRLTVL.

The table lists this clonotype with a few counts. V gene TRBV20-1 combines with J gene TRBJ2-3; D gene uncertain. The CDR3 length is 13 residues. Trimming cost V 1 base and J 2 bases, with 7 bases left between them. Germline assignment: CDR1 DFQATT and CDR2 SNEGSKA (reference sequence). The CDR3 nucleotides are TGCAGTGCTAGAGTGACATCCACAGATACGCAGTATTTT. Protein: CSARVTSTDTQYF.

This clonotype has just a few counts. V gene TRBV12-3 or TRBV12-4 combines with J gene TRBJ2-4; D call uncertain. Trimming took off 6 bases at V and 4 bases at J, with 16 bases between the two ends. The CDR3 is 15 residues long. This CDR3 reads CASSSVDDKKNIQYF. The DNA of the CDR3 is TGTGCCAGCAGCTCCGTTGATGATAAGAAAAACATTCAGTACTTC.

V gene TRBV2 combines with J gene TRBJ2-7; D assignment may be TRBD1 or TRBD2 (7 bases each). CDR3 size: 14 residues. The germline CDR1 and CDR2 sequences are SNHLY and FYNNEI. The V end was cut by 7 bases, the J end by 1 base, with 14 bases between. The CDR3 bases are TGTGCCAGCAACCCCAGGGGGGGGTCCTACGAGCAGTACTTC. This encodes CASNPRGGSYEQYF. Combining the CDR3 with reference TRBV2 and TRBJ2-7 gives the whole variable domain EPEVTQTPSHQVTQMGQEVILRCVPISNHLYFYWYRQILGQKVEFLVSFYNNEISEKSEIFDDQFSVERPDGSNFTLKIRSTKLEDSAMYFCASNPRGGSYEQYFGPGTRLTVT.

This clonotype was observed at least ten times. The V and J genes are TRBV30 and TRBJ2-2; possibly TRBD1 or TRBD2 for D (5 bases each). CDR1 and CDR2 from the germline V gene are GTSNPN and SVGIG (reference sequence). This CDR3 has 15 amino acids. Trimming shortened V by 0 bases and J by 2 bases, and 10 bases separated the two germline ends. CDR3 in amino acids: CAWSVGDTNTGELFF. In DNA, the CDR3 is TGTGCCTGGAGTGTGGGGGATACTAACACCGGGGAGCTGTTTTTT.

This clonotype has only a few counts. V usage is TRBV20-1 and J usage is TRBJ1-6, with TRBD1 matching over 8 bases. CDR1 DFQATT and CDR2 SNEGSKA come from the germline V gene (reference sequence). CDR3 length: 17 residues. Unmatched junction bases numbered 8, after V lost 0 bases and J lost 4 bases. DNA of the CDR3: TGCAGTGCTAGAGAGGGGGGTACAGGGGGATATAATTCACCCCTCCACTTT. It encodes CSAREGGTGGYNSPLHF.

This clonotype was picked up many times. This chain links TRBV20-1 with TRBJ1-1; tentatively, D is TRBD1 (5 bases). Germline V gene lookup returns CDR1 DFQATT and CDR2 SNEGSKA (reference sequence). The CDR3 has 15 residues. V lost 0 bases, J lost 0 bases, and 11 bases lay in between. CDR3 DNA: TGCAGTGCTAGAGAAGTAGGGACTCTGAACACTGAAGCTTTCTTT. It yields the protein CSAREVGTLNTEAFF.

This clonotype was observed many times. This chain connects TRBV28 to TRBJ2-7; TRBD1 matches at 8 bases. The germline CDR1 and CDR2 sequences are MDHEN and SYDVKM. Trimming took 5 bases from V and 2 from J; bases not matched to a gene: 8. This CDR3 region has 15 residues. The chain's CDR3 is CASSLQPDRAYEQYF. CDR3 sequence (DNA): TGTGCCAGCAGTCTTCAACCGGACAGGGCCTACGAGCAGTACTTC.

This clonotype was detected many times. The gene calls are TRBV24-1 and TRBJ2-1, with D hard to call. CDR1 is KGHDR and CDR2 is SFDVKD in the germline V gene. The CDR3 sequence is 13 residues long. V was cut by 5 bases and J by 4 bases, with 8 bases left in between. In nucleotides, the CDR3 is TGTGCCACCAGTGCGAATTTGTACAATGAGCAGTTCTTC. Translation: CATSANLYNEQFF.

This clonotype appeared a few times. The chain combines TRBV9 with TRBJ2-7; D unclear. Trimming left V 3 bases short and J 3 bases short, with 7 bases between. Germline CDR1 reads SGDLS; CDR2 reads YYNGEE. The CDR3 covers 12 residues. The CDR3 coding sequence is TGTGCCAGCAGCGCAGACGGCTACGAGCAGTACTTC. Its translation: CASSADGYEQYF.

This clonotype was detected many times. CDR3 residues: CASGGNLNTEAFF. The CDR3 DNA follows: TGTGCCAGTGGGGGGAATCTGAACACTGAAGCTTTCTTT. The chain is built from TRBV12-3 or TRBV12-4 and TRBJ1-1, with TRBD1 as a possible D gene (5 bases). The V end was cut by 9 bases, the J end by 0 bases, with 11 bases between. The CDR3 is 13 amino acids.

The chain couples TRBV5-6 to TRBJ2-7, with 7 bases fitting TRBD1. The V segment lost 4 bases and the J segment 5 bases; nucleotides outside the gene matches: 21. The germline V gene has CDR1 SGHDT and CDR2 YYEEEE. The CDR3 length is 18 residues. CDR3 region: CASSPGPPCDRDSDEQYF. Here the CDR3 DNA reads TGTGCCAGCAGCCCCGGGCCCCCCTGCGACAGGGATTCGGACGAGCAGTACTTC.

The chain recombines TRBV5-1 with TRBJ1-5, with D perhaps matching TRBD1 (5 bases). The V gene lost 0 bases and the J gene lost 3 bases, with 16 bases spanning the gap. The CDR3 runs to 17 residues. Germline V gives CDR1 SGHRS, CDR2 YFSETQ. The CDR3 DNA sequence: TGCGCCAGCAGCTTGGGCAACTCAGGGCAGGCCAATCAGCCCCAGCATTTT. This codes for CASSLGNSGQANQPQHF.

This clonotype was counted many times. The CDR3 nucleotides read TGCGCCAGCAGCGCGGACACAGGGGATACGCAGTATTTT. This encodes CASSADTGDTQYF. The J gene is TRBJ2-3, the V gene TRBV5-1; D might be TRBD1 (6 bases). The CDR3 runs 13 residues. V was pared by 4 bases and J by 6 bases, with 12 bases between. Germline V gives CDR1 SGHRS, CDR2 YFSETQ.

This chain joins TRBV20-1 and TRBJ2-7, with D unresolved. The germline V gene has CDR1 DFQATT and CDR2 SNEGSKA (reference sequence). Trimming took off 7 bases at V and 3 bases at J, with 10 bases between the two ends. The CDR3 covers 11 residues. CDR3 loop: CSVPRNYEQYF. The CDR3 nucleotides are TGCAGTGTTCCCAGGAACTACGAGCAGTACTTC.